This T cell receptor beta chain comes out of a study of cytomegalovirus exposure and HLA in healthy donors. This CDR3 is 18 amino acids long. Germline lookup yields CDR1 SGHNT and CDR2 YYREEE (reference sequence). Trimming stripped 0 bases from V and 0 bases from J, with 16 bases between. Vbeta (60) and Jbeta (13) primers were used in the PCR. Libraries were prepared by immunoSEQ multiplex PCR; TCRdb keeps only in-frame clonotypes and omits some of them. The sample has 180,000 or so clones, under 90% seen once; the top ten hold roughly 0.1%. The sequenced sample consisted of PBMCs. The receptor was derived from a boy aged 2-15 years in good health and CMV-seronegative. The chain is built from TRBV5-4 and TRBJ2-1; D ambiguous. This CDR3 is CASSLVLYSDSSYNEQFF. CDR3 bases: TGTGCCAGCAGCTTGGTTTTGTACTCCGATAGCTCCTACAATGAGCAGTTCTTC.